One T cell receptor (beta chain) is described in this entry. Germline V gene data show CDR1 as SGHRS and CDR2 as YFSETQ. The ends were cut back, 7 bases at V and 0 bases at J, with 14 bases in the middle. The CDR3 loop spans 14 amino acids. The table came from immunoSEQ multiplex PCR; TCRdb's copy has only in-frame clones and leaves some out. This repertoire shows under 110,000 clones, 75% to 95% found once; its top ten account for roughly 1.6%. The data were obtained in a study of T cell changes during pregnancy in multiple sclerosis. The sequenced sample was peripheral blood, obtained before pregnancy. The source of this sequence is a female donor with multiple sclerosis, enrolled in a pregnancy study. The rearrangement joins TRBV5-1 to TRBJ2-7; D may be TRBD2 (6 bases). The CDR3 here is CASASVTSSYEQYF. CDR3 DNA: TGCGCCAGCGCTAGCGTAACAAGCTCCTACGAGCAGTACTTC.